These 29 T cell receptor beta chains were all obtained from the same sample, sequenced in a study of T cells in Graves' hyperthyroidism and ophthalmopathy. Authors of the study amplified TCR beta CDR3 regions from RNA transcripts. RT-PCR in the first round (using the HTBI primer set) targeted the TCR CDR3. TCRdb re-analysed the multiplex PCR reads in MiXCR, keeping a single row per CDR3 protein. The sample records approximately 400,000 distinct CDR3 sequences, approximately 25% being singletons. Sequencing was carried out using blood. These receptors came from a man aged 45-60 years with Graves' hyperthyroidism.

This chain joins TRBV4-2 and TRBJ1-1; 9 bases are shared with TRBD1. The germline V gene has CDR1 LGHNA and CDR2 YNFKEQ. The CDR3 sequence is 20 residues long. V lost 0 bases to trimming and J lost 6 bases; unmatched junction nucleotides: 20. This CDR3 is CASSQDPGLQGAGRGPEAFF. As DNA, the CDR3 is TGTGCCAGCAGCCAAGATCCGGGATTACAGGGGGCCGGCAGAGGCCCTGAAGCTTTCTTT.

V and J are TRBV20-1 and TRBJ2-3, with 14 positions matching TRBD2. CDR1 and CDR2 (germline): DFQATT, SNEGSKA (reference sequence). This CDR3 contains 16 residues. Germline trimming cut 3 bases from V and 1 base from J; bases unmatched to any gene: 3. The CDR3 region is CSARGGLAGGTDTQYF. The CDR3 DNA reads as TGCAGTGCTAGGGGGGGACTAGCGGGGGGCACAGATACGCAGTATTTT.

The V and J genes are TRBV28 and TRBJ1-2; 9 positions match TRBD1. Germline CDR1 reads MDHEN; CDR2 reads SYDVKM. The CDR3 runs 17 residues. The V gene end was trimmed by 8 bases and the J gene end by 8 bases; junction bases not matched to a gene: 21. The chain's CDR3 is CASSKAGQGAFRSGYTF. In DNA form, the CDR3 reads TGTGCCAGCTCTAAGGCGGGACAGGGTGCCTTTCGTAGCGGCTACACCTTC.

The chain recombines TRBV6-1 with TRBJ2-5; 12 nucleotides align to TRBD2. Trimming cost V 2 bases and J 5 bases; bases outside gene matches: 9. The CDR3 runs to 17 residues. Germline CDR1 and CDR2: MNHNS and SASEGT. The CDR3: CASSELASGRATETQYF. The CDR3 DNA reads TGTGCCAGCAGTGAACTGGCTAGCGGGAGGGCCACGGAGACCCAGTACTTC.

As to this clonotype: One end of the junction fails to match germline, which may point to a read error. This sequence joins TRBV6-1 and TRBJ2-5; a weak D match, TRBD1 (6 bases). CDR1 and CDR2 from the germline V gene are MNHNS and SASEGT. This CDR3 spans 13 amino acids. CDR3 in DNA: TGTACCAGCAGTGAAGACCCTTACAGGGATACGCACTTC. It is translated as CTSSEDPYRDTHF.

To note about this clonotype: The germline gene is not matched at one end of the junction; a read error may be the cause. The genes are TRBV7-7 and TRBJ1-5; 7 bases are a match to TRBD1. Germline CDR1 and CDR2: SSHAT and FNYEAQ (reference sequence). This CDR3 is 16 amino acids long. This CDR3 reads CASSSRTGSDNQPQHF. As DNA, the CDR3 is TGTGCTAGCAGCTCGAGGACAGGATCGGACAATCAGCCCCAGCATTTT.

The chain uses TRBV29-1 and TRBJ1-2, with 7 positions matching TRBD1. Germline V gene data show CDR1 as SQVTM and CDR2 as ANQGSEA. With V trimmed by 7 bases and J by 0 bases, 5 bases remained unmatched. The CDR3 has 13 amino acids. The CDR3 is CSGTTGTNYGYTF. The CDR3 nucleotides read TGCAGCGGGACGACAGGGACTAACTATGGCTACACCTTC.

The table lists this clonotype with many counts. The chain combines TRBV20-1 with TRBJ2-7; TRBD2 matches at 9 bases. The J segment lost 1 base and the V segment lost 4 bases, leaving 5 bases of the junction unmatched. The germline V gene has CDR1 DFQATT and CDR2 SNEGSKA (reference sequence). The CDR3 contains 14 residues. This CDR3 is CSATSGKVSYEQYF. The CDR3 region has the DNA TGCAGTGCTACTAGCGGGAAAGTGTCCTACGAGCAGTACTTC.

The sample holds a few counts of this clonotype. The CDR3 DNA is TGTGCCAGCCCCATTGGGGACAGGGAATTGAACACTGAAGCTTTCTTT. Amino acid sequence: CASPIGDRELNTEAFF. The rearrangement links TRBV2 to TRBJ1-1; TRBD1 matches at 9 bases. V shed 8 bases and J 0 bases; nucleotides not matched to a gene: 10. The CDR3 spans 16 residues. Per germline, CDR1 SNHLY and CDR2 FYNNEI. Looking up the rest from reference TRBV2 and TRBJ1-1 gives the full variable domain: EPEVTQTPSHQVTQMGQEVILRCVPISNHLYFYWYRQILGQKVEFLVSFYNNEISEKSEIFDDQFSVERPDGSNFTLKIRSTKLEDSAMYFCASPIGDRELNTEAFFGQGTRLTVV.

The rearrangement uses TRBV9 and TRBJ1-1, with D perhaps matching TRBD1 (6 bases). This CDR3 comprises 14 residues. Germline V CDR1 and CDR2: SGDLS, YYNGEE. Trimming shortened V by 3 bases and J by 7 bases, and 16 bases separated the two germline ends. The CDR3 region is CASSALGGVSEAFF. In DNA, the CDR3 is TGTGCCAGCAGCGCACTAGGGGGGGTTAGTGAAGCTTTCTTT.

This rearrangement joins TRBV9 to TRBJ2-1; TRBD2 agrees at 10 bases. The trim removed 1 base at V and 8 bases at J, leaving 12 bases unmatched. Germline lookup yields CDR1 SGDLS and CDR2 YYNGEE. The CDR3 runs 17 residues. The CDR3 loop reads CASSVRAGRAGGDEQFF. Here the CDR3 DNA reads TGTGCCAGCAGCGTAAGAGCGGGGAGAGCGGGAGGGGATGAGCAGTTCTTC.

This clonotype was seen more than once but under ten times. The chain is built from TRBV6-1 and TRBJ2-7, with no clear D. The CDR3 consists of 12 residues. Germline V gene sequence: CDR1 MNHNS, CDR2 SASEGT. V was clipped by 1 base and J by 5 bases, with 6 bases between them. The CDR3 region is CASSEGLNEQYF. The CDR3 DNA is TGTGCCAGCAGTGAAGGTTTGAACGAGCAGTACTTC.

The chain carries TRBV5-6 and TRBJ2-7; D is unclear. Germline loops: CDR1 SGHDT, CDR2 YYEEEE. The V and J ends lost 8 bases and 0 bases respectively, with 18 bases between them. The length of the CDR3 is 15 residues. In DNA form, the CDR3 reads TGTGCCAGTAGTAAATCAGGTCAGAGCTCCTACGAGCAGTACTTC. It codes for CASSKSGQSSYEQYF.

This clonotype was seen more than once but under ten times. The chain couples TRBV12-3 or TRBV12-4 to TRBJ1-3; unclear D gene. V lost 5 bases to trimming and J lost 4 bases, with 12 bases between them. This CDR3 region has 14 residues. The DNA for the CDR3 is TGTGCCAGCAGTCAGGTTGTGGGAGGAAACACCATATATTTT. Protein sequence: CASSQVVGGNTIYF.

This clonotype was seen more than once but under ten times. DNA of the CDR3: TGTGCCAGCAGTTCGGCGGGAGGGCCGGAGACCCAGTACTTC. It encodes CASSSAGGPETQYF. The chain carries TRBV25-1 and TRBJ2-5, with 9 bases matching TRBD2. J lost 5 bases, V lost 5 bases, and 6 bases had no gene match. The CDR3 loop spans 14 amino acids. Germline lookup yields CDR1 MGHDK and CDR2 SYGVNS.

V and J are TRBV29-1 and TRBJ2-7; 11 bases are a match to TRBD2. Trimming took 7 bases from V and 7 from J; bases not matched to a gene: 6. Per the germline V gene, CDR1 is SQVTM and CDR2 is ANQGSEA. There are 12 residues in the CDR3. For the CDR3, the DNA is TGCAGCGCTAGGACTAGCGGGCTAGAGCAGTACTTC. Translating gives CSARTSGLEQYF.

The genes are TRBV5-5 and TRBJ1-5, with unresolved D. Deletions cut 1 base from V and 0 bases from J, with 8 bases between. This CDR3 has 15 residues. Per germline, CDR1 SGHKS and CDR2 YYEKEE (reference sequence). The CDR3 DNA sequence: TGTGCCAGCAGCTTGACCGGATATAGCAATCAGCCCCAGCATTTT. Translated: CASSLTGYSNQPQHF.

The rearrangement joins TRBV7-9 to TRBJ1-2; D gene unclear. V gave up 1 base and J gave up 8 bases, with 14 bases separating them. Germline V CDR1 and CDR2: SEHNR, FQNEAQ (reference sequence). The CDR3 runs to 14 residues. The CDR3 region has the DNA TGTGCCAGCAGCTTAGAAAGTGATCTACAAGGCTACACCTTC. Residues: CASSLESDLQGYTF.

CDR3 sequence: CSAFDDSYTEAFF. The CDR3 coding sequence is TGCAGTGCTTTCGATGACAGTTACACTGAAGCTTTCTTT. The chain combines TRBV20-1 with TRBJ1-1, with D maybe TRBD1 (5 bases). V gave up 5 bases and J gave up 3 bases, with 13 bases separating them. Per germline, CDR1 DFQATT and CDR2 SNEGSKA (reference sequence). CDR3 length: 13 residues.

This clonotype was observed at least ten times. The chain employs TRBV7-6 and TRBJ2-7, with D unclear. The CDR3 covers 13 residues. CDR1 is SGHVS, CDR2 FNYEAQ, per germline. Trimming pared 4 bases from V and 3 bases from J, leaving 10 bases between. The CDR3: CASSYGPSYEQYF. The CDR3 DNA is TGTGCCAGCAGCTATGGACCCAGCTACGAGCAGTACTTC.

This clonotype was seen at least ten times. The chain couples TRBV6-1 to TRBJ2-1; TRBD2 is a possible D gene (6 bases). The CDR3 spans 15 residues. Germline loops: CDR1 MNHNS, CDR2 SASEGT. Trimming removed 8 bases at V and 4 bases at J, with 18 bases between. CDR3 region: CASGYRERGYNEQFF. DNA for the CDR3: TGTGCCAGCGGGTATCGGGAGAGGGGTTACAATGAGCAGTTCTTC.

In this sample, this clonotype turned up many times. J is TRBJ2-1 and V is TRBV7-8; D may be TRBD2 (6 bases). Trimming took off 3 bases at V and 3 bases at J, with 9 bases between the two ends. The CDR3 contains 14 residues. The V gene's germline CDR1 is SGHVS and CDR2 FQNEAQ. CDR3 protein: CASSFPGGYNEQFF. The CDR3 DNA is TGTGCCAGCAGCTTCCCCGGGGGCTACAATGAGCAGTTCTTC. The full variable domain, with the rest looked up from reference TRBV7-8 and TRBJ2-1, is GAGVSQSPRYKVAKRGQDVALRCDPISGHVSLFWYQQALGQGPEFLTYFQNEAQLDKSGLPSDRFFAERPEGSVSTLKIQRTQQEDSAVYLCASSFPGGYNEQFFGPGTRLTVL.

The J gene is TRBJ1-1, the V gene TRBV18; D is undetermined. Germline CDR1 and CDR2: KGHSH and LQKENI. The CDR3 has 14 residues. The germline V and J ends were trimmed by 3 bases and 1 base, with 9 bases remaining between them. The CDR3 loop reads CASSPAGTNTEAFF. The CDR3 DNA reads TGTGCCAGCTCACCGGCAGGAACGAACACTGAAGCTTTCTTT.

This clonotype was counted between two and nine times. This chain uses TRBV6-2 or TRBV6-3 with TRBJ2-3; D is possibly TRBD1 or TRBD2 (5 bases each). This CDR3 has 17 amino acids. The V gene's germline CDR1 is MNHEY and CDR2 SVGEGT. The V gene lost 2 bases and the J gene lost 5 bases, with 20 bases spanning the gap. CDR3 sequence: CASSYNPGTEGRDTQYF. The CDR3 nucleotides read TGTGCCAGCAGTTACAACCCCGGGACCGAAGGTCGAGATACGCAGTATTTT.

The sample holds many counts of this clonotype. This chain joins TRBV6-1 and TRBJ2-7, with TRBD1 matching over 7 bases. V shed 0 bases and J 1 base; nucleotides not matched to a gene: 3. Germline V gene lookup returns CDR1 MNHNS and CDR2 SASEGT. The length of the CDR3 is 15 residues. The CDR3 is CASSEATGSSYEQYF. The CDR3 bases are TGTGCCAGCAGTGAAGCGACAGGGTCTTCCTACGAGCAGTACTTC.

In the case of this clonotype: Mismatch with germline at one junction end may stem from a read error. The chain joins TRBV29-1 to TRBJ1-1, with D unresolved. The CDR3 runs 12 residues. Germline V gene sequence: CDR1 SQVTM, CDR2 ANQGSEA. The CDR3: CGVDLVDTEAFF. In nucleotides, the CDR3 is TGCGGCGTTGATTTAGTGGACACTGAAGCTTTCTTT.

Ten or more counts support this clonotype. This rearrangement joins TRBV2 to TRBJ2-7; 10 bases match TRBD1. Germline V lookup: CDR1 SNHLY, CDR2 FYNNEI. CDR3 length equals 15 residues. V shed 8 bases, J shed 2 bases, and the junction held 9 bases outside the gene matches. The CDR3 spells CASGEGQGFPYEQYF. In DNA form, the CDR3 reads TGTGCCAGCGGGGAGGGACAGGGGTTTCCCTACGAGCAGTACTTC.

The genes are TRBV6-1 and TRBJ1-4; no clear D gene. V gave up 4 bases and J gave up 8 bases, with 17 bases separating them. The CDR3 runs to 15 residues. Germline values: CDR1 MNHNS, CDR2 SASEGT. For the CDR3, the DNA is TGTGCCAGCAGTGTCTTTTCGACTTTAGGCGAAAAACTGTTTTTT. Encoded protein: CASSVFSTLGEKLFF.

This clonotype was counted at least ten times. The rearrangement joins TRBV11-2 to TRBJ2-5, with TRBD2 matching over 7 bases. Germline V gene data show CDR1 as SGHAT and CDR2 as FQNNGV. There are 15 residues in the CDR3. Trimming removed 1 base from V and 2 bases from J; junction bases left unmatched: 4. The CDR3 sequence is CASSLGPSGQETQYF. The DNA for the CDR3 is TGTGCCAGCAGCTTAGGGCCTAGCGGACAAGAGACCCAGTACTTC.